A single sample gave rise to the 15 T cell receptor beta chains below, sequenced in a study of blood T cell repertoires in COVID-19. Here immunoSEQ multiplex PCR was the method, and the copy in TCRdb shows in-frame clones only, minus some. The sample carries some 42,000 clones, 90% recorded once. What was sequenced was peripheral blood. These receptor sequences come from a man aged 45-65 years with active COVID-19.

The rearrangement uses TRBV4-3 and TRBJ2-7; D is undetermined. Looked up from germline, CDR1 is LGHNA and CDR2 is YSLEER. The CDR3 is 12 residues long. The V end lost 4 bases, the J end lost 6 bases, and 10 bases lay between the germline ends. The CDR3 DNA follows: TGCGCCAGCAGCCGCAACGGCGGCGAGCAGTACTTC. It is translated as CASSRNGGEQYF.

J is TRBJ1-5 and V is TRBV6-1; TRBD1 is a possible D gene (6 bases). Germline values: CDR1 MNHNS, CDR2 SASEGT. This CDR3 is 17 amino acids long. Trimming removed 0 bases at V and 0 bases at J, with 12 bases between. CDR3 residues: CASSEANGTHSNQPQHF. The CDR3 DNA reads TGTGCCAGCAGTGAAGCGAACGGGACACATAGCAATCAGCCCCAGCATTTT.

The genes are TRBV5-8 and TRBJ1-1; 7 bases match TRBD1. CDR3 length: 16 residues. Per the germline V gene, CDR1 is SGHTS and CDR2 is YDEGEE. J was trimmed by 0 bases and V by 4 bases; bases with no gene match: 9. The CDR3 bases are TGTGCCAGCAGCCGAACCAGGGGGGCCATGAACACTGAAGCTTTCTTT. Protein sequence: CASSRTRGAMNTEAFF.

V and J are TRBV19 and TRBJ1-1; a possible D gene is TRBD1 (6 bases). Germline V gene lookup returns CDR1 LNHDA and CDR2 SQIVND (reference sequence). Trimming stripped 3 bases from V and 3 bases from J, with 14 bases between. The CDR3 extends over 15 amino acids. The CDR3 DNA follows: TGTGCCAGTAGTATGGGACAAAACACCTACACTGAAGCTTTCTTT. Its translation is CASSMGQNTYTEAFF.

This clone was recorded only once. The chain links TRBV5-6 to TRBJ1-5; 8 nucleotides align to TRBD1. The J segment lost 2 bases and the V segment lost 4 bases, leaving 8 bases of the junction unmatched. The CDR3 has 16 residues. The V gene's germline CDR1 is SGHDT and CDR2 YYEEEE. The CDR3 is CASSMRTGLGNQPQHF. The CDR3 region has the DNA TGTGCCAGCAGCATGAGGACAGGGCTAGGCAATCAGCCCCAGCATTTT.

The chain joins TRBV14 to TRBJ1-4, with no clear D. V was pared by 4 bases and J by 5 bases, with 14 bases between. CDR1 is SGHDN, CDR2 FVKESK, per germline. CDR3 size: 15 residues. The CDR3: CASSPFLETNEKLFF. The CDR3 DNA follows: TGTGCCAGCAGCCCGTTCCTCGAAACAAATGAAAAACTGTTTTTT.

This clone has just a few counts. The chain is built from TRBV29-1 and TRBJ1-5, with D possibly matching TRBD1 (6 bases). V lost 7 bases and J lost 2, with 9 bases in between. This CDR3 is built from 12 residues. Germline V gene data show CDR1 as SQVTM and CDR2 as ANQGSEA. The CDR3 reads CSASGGNQPQHF. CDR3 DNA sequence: TGCAGCGCCTCAGGGGGCAATCAGCCCCAGCATTTT.

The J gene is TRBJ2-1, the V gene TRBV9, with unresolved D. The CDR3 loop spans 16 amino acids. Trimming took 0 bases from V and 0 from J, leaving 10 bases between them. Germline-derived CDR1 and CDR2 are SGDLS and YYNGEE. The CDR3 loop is CASSVDRWSSYNEQFF. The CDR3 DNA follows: TGTGCCAGCAGCGTAGATAGGTGGAGCTCCTACAATGAGCAGTTCTTC.

The CDR3 spells CASSLDKPYTEAFF. In nucleotides, the CDR3 is TGCGCCAGCAGCTTGGACAAACCTTACACTGAAGCTTTCTTT. The chain joins TRBV5-1 to TRBJ1-1; D is unresolved. The CDR3 has 14 residues. CDR1 and CDR2 from the germline V gene are SGHRS and YFSETQ. V was clipped by 0 bases and J by 3 bases, with 9 bases between them.

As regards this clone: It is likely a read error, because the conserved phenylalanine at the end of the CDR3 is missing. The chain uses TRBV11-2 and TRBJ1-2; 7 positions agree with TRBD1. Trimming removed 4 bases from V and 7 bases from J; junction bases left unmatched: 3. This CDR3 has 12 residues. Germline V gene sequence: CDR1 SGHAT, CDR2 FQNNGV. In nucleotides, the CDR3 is TGTGCCAGCAGCTCGACAGGGACTGGCTACACCTCC. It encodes CASSSTGTGYTS.

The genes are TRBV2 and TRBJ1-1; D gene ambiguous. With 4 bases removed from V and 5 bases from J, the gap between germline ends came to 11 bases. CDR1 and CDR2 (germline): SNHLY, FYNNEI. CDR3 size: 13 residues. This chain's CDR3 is CASSGMMRTEAFF. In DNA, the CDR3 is TGTGCCAGCAGTGGGATGATGAGGACTGAAGCTTTCTTT.

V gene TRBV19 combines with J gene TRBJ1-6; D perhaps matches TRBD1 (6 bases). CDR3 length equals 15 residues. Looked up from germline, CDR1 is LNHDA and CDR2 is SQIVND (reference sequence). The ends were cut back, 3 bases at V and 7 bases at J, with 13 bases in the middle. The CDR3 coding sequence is TGTGCCAGTAGTATGGATGACAGGACCAATTCACCCCTCCACTTT. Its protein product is CASSMDDRTNSPLHF. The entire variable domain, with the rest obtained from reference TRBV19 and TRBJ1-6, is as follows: DGGITQSPKYLFRKEGQNVTLSCEQNLNHDAMYWYRQDPGQGLRLIYYSQIVNDFQKGDIAEGYSVSREKKESFPLTVTSAQKNPTAFYLCASSMDDRTNSPLHFGNGTRLTVT.

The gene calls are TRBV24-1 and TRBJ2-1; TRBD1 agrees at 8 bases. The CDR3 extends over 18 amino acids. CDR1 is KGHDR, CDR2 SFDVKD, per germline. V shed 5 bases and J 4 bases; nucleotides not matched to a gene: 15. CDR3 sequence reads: CATSGSTTGTGKYNEQFF. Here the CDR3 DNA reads TGTGCCACCAGTGGCTCCACGACAGGGACAGGTAAATACAATGAGCAGTTCTTC.

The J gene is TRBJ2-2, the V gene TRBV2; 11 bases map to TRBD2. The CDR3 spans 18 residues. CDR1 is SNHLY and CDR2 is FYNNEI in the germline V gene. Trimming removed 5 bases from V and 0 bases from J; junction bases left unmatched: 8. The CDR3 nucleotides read TGTGCCAGCAGTCGTCTAGCGGGGGGACCTACGAACACCGGGGAGCTGTTTTTT. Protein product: CASSRLAGGPTNTGELFF.

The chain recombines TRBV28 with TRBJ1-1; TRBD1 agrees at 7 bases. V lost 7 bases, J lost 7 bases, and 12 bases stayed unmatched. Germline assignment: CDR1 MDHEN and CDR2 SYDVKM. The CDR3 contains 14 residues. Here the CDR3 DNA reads TGTGCCAGCAATACCATCGGCAGGGGGGATGAAGCTTTCTTT. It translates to CASNTIGRGDEAFF.